The source of this T cell receptor beta chain is a study of blood T cell repertoires in COVID-19. Across the study: Acute and convalescent COVID-19 samples came from the United States, Italy and Spain. Nucleic acid was either cDNA or gDNA, and it came from T cells, B-cell-depleted T cells, or PBMCs.

Patients at the Seattle site were enrolled during active infection and followed longitudinally. J gave up 7 bases and V 3 bases, and 4 bases lay outside the gene matches. The germline V gene encodes CDR1 DFQATT and CDR2 SNEGSKA (reference sequence). This CDR3 region has 12 residues. The authors' processing: Reference gene primer amplification gave nucleated cell count estimates. Assay: immunoSEQ multiplex PCR; the TCRdb copy retains only in-frame clones and omits some. V, J and clone size derive from that table, while D and trimming were established from the DNA sequence. In the table there are 200,000 to 250,000 clones, about 87% of which are singletons.

This sequence was found in a man aged 25-45 years with COVID-19, enrolled during active disease. V is TRBV20-1 and J is TRBJ1-2, with TRBD1 matching 8 bases. The sample was peripheral blood. The DNA of the CDR3 is TGCAGTGCTAGTGGTGACAGGGGTGGCTACACCTTC. Residues: CSASGDRGGYTF.